The 26 T cell receptor beta chains below come from one sample, sequenced in a study of control samples from healthy donors and cancer patients. Data came from immunoSEQ multiplex PCR; TCRdb stores just in-frame clones and leaves some out. The sample includes roughly 88,000 clones, about 89% seen only once; the top ten take approximately 1%. The sequenced sample consisted of blood. Every receptor here comes from a woman aged 25 to 45 in good health.

This rearrangement joins TRBV28 to TRBJ1-1; D uncertain. Trimming pared 5 bases from V and 0 bases from J, leaving 10 bases between. The germline gives CDR1 MDHEN, CDR2 SYDVKM. This CDR3 contains 14 residues. In nucleotides, the CDR3 is TGTGCCAGCAGTCCGTGGGCCTTGAACACTGAAGCTTTCTTT. It codes for CASSPWALNTEAFF. The complete variable domain, with remaining parts taken from reference TRBV28 and TRBJ1-1, reads DVKVTQSSRYLVKRTGEKVFLECVQDMDHENMFWYRQDPGLGLRLIYFSYDVKMKEKGDIPEGYSVSREKKERFSLILESASTNQTSMYLCASSPWALNTEAFFGQGTRLTVV.

The genes are TRBV29-1 and TRBJ2-2, with 9 positions matching TRBD1. V trimming: 6 bases; J trimming: 4 bases; junction bases outside the gene matches: 3. Germline V CDR1 and CDR2: SQVTM, ANQGSEA. CDR3 length equals 13 residues. The CDR3 DNA reads as TGCAGCGTGATGACAGGGGGCACCGGGGAGCTGTTTTTT. It codes for CSVMTGGTGELFF.

The CDR3: CASSLSRDYGYTF. CDR3 nucleotides: TGTGCCAGCAGCTTAAGCAGGGACTATGGCTACACCTTC. The chain combines TRBV7-2 with TRBJ1-2; a possible D gene is TRBD1 (5 bases). V lost 2 bases and J lost 3, with 7 bases in between. This CDR3 contains 13 residues. The germline gives CDR1 SGHTA, CDR2 FQGNSA.

The chain uses TRBV30 and TRBJ1-1, with 7 nucleotides matching TRBD1. The CDR3 has 13 amino acids. Germline values: CDR1 GTSNPN, CDR2 SVGIG (reference sequence). J gave up 4 bases and V 3 bases, and 5 bases lay outside the gene matches. The CDR3 sequence is CAWRRGPGTEAFF. For the CDR3, the DNA is TGTGCCTGGAGAAGGGGGCCGGGCACTGAAGCTTTCTTT.

This clone was counted once. The chain uses TRBV7-9 and TRBJ2-2; D remains ambiguous. CDR3 length: 12 amino acids. Trimming stripped 2 bases from V and 8 bases from J, with 6 bases between. Germline CDR1 reads SEHNR; CDR2 reads FQNEAQ (reference sequence). The CDR3 DNA follows: TGTGCCAGCAGCTTATATGTGGGGGAGCTGTTTTTT. Encoded protein: CASSLYVGELFF.

This chain links TRBV18 with TRBJ1-4; TRBD1 agrees at 8 bases. V lost 3 bases, J lost 7 bases, and 10 bases stayed unmatched. This CDR3 is 16 amino acids long. The germline gives CDR1 KGHSH, CDR2 LQKENI. DNA for the CDR3: TGTGCCAGCTCACCCCTGACCGGGACAGGAGGTGAAAAACTGTTTTTT. It translates to CASSPLTGTGGEKLFF. The entire variable domain, with the rest obtained from reference TRBV18 and TRBJ1-4, is as follows: NAGVMQNPRHLVRRRGQEARLRCSPMKGHSHVYWYRQLPEEGLKFMVYLQKENIIDESGMPKERFSAEFPKEGPSILRIQQVVRGDSAAYFCASSPLTGTGGEKLFFGSGTQLSVL.

V gene TRBV11-3 combines with J gene TRBJ2-3; 9 bases are a match to TRBD1. Germline CDR1 SGHNT, CDR2 YENEEA. The CDR3 has 15 residues. J was trimmed by 3 bases and V by 3 bases; bases with no gene match: 4. CDR3 protein: CASSFGQGKTDTQYF. CDR3 DNA: TGTGCCAGCAGCTTCGGACAGGGGAAGACAGATACGCAGTATTTT.

The J gene is TRBJ2-3, the V gene TRBV27; 11 bases fit TRBD2. Trimming at V came to 5 bases and at J to 7 bases, leaving 14 bases not matched to a gene. The CDR3 extends over 17 amino acids. Germline V gene data show CDR1 as MNHEY and CDR2 as SMNVEV (reference sequence). CDR3 nucleotides: TGTGCCAGCAGTATTACCGGGACTAGCGGAATCCGACATACGCAGTATTTT. As protein: CASSITGTSGIRHTQYF.

This chain connects TRBV10-3 to TRBJ1-6; maybe TRBD1 (5 bases). The germline V gene encodes CDR1 ENHRY and CDR2 SYGVKD. CDR3 length equals 13 residues. V was pared by 8 bases and J by 7 bases, with 12 bases between. The CDR3 DNA reads TGTGCCATCGGGGAGGGACGAAATTCACCCCTCCACTTT. This encodes CAIGEGRNSPLHF.

V is TRBV9 and J is TRBJ1-5; D is uncertain. Per germline, CDR1 SGDLS and CDR2 YYNGEE. The CDR3 covers 15 residues. V was trimmed by 0 bases and J by 4 bases, leaving 11 bases between them. Here the CDR3 reads CASSVGGLGNQPQHF. Written as DNA, the CDR3 is TGTGCCAGCAGCGTAGGGGGATTGGGGAATCAGCCCCAGCATTTT. Using reference TRBV9 and TRBJ1-5 for the parts outside the CDR3, the full variable domain is DSGVTQTPKHLITATGQRVTLRCSPRSGDLSVYWYQQSLDQGLQFLIQYYNGEERAKGNILERFSAQQFPDLHSELNLSSLELGDSALYFCASSVGGLGNQPQHFGDGTRLSIL.

This clone was recorded a few times. The chain combines TRBV4-1 with TRBJ2-1; 12 nucleotides agree with TRBD2. This CDR3 has 15 amino acids. J gave up 6 bases and V 4 bases, and 4 bases lay outside the gene matches. The germline V gene has CDR1 MGHRA and CDR2 YSYEKL. CDR3: CASSPASGRGNEQFF. The CDR3 nucleotides are TGCGCCAGCAGCCCGGCTAGCGGGAGGGGCAATGAGCAGTTCTTC.

The rearrangement links TRBV2 to TRBJ2-7; 7 bases fit TRBD2. The germline V gene encodes CDR1 SNHLY and CDR2 FYNNEI. With V trimmed by 6 bases and J by 5 bases, 10 bases remained unmatched. The CDR3 is made up of 14 amino acids. The CDR3 here is CASSLRGGPNEQYF. The CDR3 nucleotides are TGTGCCAGCAGCCTCCGGGGAGGGCCGAACGAGCAGTACTTC.

The chain uses TRBV19 and TRBJ2-5; D uncertain. The germline V and J ends were trimmed by 3 bases and 4 bases, with 9 bases remaining between them. CDR3 length: 13 residues. Germline V lookup: CDR1 LNHDA, CDR2 SQIVND (reference sequence). CDR3 DNA sequence: TGTGCCAGTAGTATTCAAGGCCTAGAGACCCAGTACTTC. This codes for CASSIQGLETQYF.

This chain joins TRBV7-2 and TRBJ1-2; no clear D gene. The germline gives CDR1 SGHTA, CDR2 FQGNSA. The CDR3 covers 13 residues. Trimming cost V 2 bases and J 4 bases, with 8 bases left between them. CDR3 in DNA: TGTGCCAGCAGCTTAAATACACTCTATGGCTACACCTTC. It is translated as CASSLNTLYGYTF.

The V call is TRBV18, the J call TRBJ1-1, with no clear D. The CDR3 is 13 residues long. V lost 3 bases to trimming and J lost 1 base, with 6 bases between them. Germline CDR1 KGHSH, CDR2 LQKENI. Written as DNA, the CDR3 is TGTGCCAGCTCACCGCCAGGGAACACTGAAGCTTTCTTT. It translates to CASSPPGNTEAFF.

DNA for the CDR3: TGCAGCTATTTAACAGGGTACTCCTACAATGAGCAGTTCTTC. Protein: CSYLTGYSYNEQFF. The chain is built from TRBV29-1 and TRBJ2-1; TRBD1 might be the D (6 bases). CDR3 length: 14 amino acids. From germline, CDR1 is SQVTM and CDR2 ANQGSEA. Trimming took off 8 bases at V and 0 bases at J, with 14 bases between the two ends.

The V and J genes are TRBV6-5 and TRBJ2-7; the D is unclear. The ends were cut back, 5 bases at V and 2 bases at J, with 4 bases in the middle. Germline CDR1 is MNHEY and CDR2 is SVGAGI. The length of the CDR3 is 11 residues. The DNA of the CDR3 is TGTGCCAGCAGTCAGACCTACGAGCAGTACTTC. Translated, it gives CASSQTYEQYF.

This clone was seen only once. The rearrangement links TRBV3-1 (or the pseudogene TRBV3-2) to TRBJ2-7; 13 bases align to TRBD2. Germline CDR1 and CDR2: LGHDT and YNNKEL (reference sequence). Trimming at V came to 0 bases and at J to 3 bases, leaving 2 bases not matched to a gene. This CDR3 is built from 16 residues. The CDR3 DNA follows: TGTGCCAGCAGCCAAGATCGGACTAGCGGGAGCTACGAGCAGTACTTC. Translating gives CASSQDRTSGSYEQYF.

In this sample, this clone turned up a few times. The V and J genes are TRBV9 and TRBJ1-3; D uncertain. V shed 0 bases and J shed 4 bases, with 14 bases lying between them. Per the germline V gene, CDR1 is SGDLS and CDR2 is YYNGEE. This CDR3 has 16 residues. CDR3 sequence reads: CASSVGHQGGGNTIYF. CDR3 coding DNA: TGTGCCAGCAGCGTAGGGCATCAAGGCGGAGGAAACACCATATATTTT. Drawing the rest from reference TRBV9 and TRBJ1-3, the complete variable domain is DSGVTQTPKHLITATGQRVTLRCSPRSGDLSVYWYQQSLDQGLQFLIQYYNGEERAKGNILERFSAQQFPDLHSELNLSSLELGDSALYFCASSVGHQGGGNTIYFGEGSWLTVV.

The gene calls are TRBV6-5 and TRBJ1-3; D remains ambiguous. The CDR3 extends over 11 amino acids. Germline CDR1 reads MNHEY; CDR2 reads SVGAGI. V was shortened by 7 bases and J by 4 bases, with 5 bases between the two germline ends. CDR3: CASTAGNTIYF. For the CDR3, the DNA is TGTGCCAGCACCGCGGGAAACACCATATATTTT.

The genes are TRBV30 and TRBJ1-2, with D unclear. Trimming shortened V by 5 bases and J by 4 bases, and 5 bases separated the two germline ends. The CDR3 has 10 amino acids. The germline V gene encodes CDR1 GTSNPN and CDR2 SVGIG (reference sequence). The CDR3, as DNA: TGTGCCTGGGAGAGCTATGGCTACACCTTC. Protein product: CAWESYGYTF.

V usage is TRBV21-1 and J usage is TRBJ2-7. TRBV21-1 corresponds to a pseudogene. This CDR3 spans 14 amino acids. CDR3 residues: CASSKRISSYEQYF. The CDR3 coding sequence is TGTGCCAGCAGCAAACGAATATCCTCCTACGAGCAGTACTTC.

The V gene is TRBV28, the J gene TRBJ1-2, with 9 bases matching TRBD1. Unmatched junction bases numbered 7, after V lost 6 bases and J lost 8 bases. The CDR3 totals 13 residues. Germline CDR1 MDHEN, CDR2 SYDVKM. The CDR3 DNA reads as TGTGCCAGCAGCCTGGGACAGGGAGTCGGCTACACCTTC. This encodes CASSLGQGVGYTF.

The genes are TRBV5-1 and TRBJ2-7; D gene unclear. The germline gives CDR1 SGHRS, CDR2 YFSETQ. This CDR3 is built from 12 residues. Trimming took 4 bases from V and 7 from J, leaving 12 bases between them. The CDR3 DNA is TGCGCCAGCAGCATAATACTGGGTGAGCAGTACTTC. Its translation is CASSIILGEQYF.

The chain uses TRBV5-6 and TRBJ2-5; D is perhaps TRBD2 (6 bases). This CDR3 spans 11 amino acids. Trimming removed 4 bases at V and 7 bases at J, with 8 bases between. Per germline, CDR1 SGHDT and CDR2 YYEEEE. DNA of the CDR3: TGTGCCAGCAGCCGGCGGGGGACCCAGTACTTC. It yields the protein CASSRRGTQYF. The variable domain in full, completed from reference TRBV5-6 and TRBJ2-5, reads DAGVTQSPTHLIKTRGQQVTLRCSPKSGHDTVSWYQQALGQGPQFIFQYYEEEERQRGNFPDRFSGHQFPNYSSELNVNALLLGDSALYLCASSRRGTQYFGPGTRLLVL.

The rearrangement joins TRBV2 to TRBJ2-1, with 11 bases identical to TRBD2. From germline, CDR1 is SNHLY and CDR2 FYNNEI. The CDR3 extends over 20 amino acids. The J segment lost 0 bases and the V segment lost 2 bases, leaving 12 bases of the junction unmatched. CDR3 sequence reads: CASSEFRTSGQPSSYNEQFF. For the CDR3, the DNA is TGTGCCAGCAGTGAATTCCGGACTAGCGGGCAACCTAGCTCCTACAATGAGCAGTTCTTC.